Below, 27 T cell receptor beta chains from the same sample are listed, as sequenced in a study of blood T cell repertoires in COVID-19. The repertoire was sequenced with immunoSEQ multiplex PCR; TCRdb's copy has only in-frame clones and lacks some. The top ten hold 13% to 15% of the sample, which has some 170,000 clones, 70% to 85% seen once. What was sequenced was PBMCs or T cells enriched from blood (not recorded which). All receptors derive from a middle-aged man who had recovered from COVID-19.

This sequence joins TRBV6-5 and TRBJ1-1; the match to TRBD1 covers 7 bases. CDR1 is MNHEY and CDR2 is SVGAGI in the germline V gene. V lost 5 bases to trimming and J lost 2 bases; unmatched junction nucleotides: 8. CDR3 length equals 15 residues. Here the CDR3 DNA reads TGTGCCAGCAGTAAACAGGGGAGCGGCAACACTGAAGCTTTCTTT. Its protein is CASSKQGSGNTEAFF.

DNA for the CDR3: TGTGCCAGCAGCTCCTCCGGGACAGTCACCGGGGAGCTGTTTTTT. Amino acids: CASSSSGTVTGELFF. The rearrangement joins TRBV11-3 to TRBJ2-2; TRBD1 aligns across 7 bases. This CDR3 has 15 residues. The J segment lost 4 bases and the V segment lost 4 bases, leaving 6 bases of the junction unmatched. The germline V gene encodes CDR1 SGHNT and CDR2 YENEEA.

The chain links TRBV30 to TRBJ2-7; 9 bases are shared with TRBD1. CDR1 GTSNPN and CDR2 SVGIG come from the germline V gene (reference sequence). The CDR3 covers 15 residues. Trimming at V came to 2 bases and at J to 4 bases, leaving 9 bases not matched to a gene. The CDR3 DNA is TGTGCCTGGAGTCCCAGGACAGGGGTGATTTACGAGCAGTACTTC. Amino acids: CAWSPRTGVIYEQYF.

The chain has TRBV4-1 and TRBJ1-6; 9 nucleotides match TRBD1. This CDR3 comprises 20 residues. The V and J ends lost 0 bases and 3 bases, in that order; junction bases with no gene match: 12. CDR1 is MGHRA and CDR2 is YSYEKL in the germline V gene. In DNA form, the CDR3 reads TGCGCCAGCAGCCAAGATAATGGTCGGGACAGGGTAATCTATAATTCACCCCTCCACTTT. This sequence encodes CASSQDNGRDRVIYNSPLHF.

This sequence joins TRBV5-1 and TRBJ2-7, with a weak D call TRBD1 (6 bases). Trimming pared 2 bases from V and 7 bases from J, leaving 13 bases between. Germline V gene sequence: CDR1 SGHRS, CDR2 YFSETQ. The CDR3 contains 13 residues. The chain's CDR3 is CASSLGGVREQYF. For the CDR3, the DNA is TGCGCCAGCAGCTTAGGGGGAGTGCGGGAGCAGTACTTC.

V usage is TRBV2 and J usage is TRBJ1-6; no definite D call. Deletions cut 2 bases from V and 6 bases from J, with 5 bases between. The CDR3 is made up of 13 amino acids. CDR1 is SNHLY and CDR2 is FYNNEI in the germline V gene. CDR3 coding DNA: TGTGCCAGCAGTGAAAGCCGTAATTCACCCCTCCACTTT. Protein: CASSESRNSPLHF.

The chain links TRBV11-2 to TRBJ2-5; weak D call: TRBD2 (7 bases). V was cut by 5 bases and J by 1 base, with 17 bases left in between. The CDR3 has 16 amino acids. Germline loops: CDR1 SGHAT, CDR2 FQNNGV. The chain's CDR3 is CASSRGGGASQETQYF. The DNA for the CDR3 is TGTGCCAGCAGCCGCGGTGGGGGGGCCAGCCAAGAGACCCAGTACTTC.

The chain has TRBV19 and TRBJ2-2; 7 bases align to TRBD2. V dropped 8 bases and J dropped 4; count of bases not matched to a gene: 7. CDR1 and CDR2 from the germline V gene are LNHDA and SQIVND (reference sequence). This CDR3 has 14 amino acids. This chain's CDR3 is CASLPSGPTGELFF. The CDR3 nucleotides read TGTGCCAGTCTTCCTAGCGGCCCCACCGGGGAGCTGTTTTTT.

V gene TRBV4-1 combines with J gene TRBJ2-2, with TRBD2 as a possible D gene (5 bases). V was shortened by 1 base and J by 7 bases, with 16 bases between the two germline ends. The CDR3 has 16 residues. The germline CDR1 and CDR2 sequences are MGHRA and YSYEKL. Here the CDR3 reads CASSQGSGLEVGELFF. CDR3 sequence (DNA): TGCGCCAGCAGCCAAGGAAGCGGTTTAGAGGTCGGGGAGCTGTTTTTT.

This chain joins TRBV19 and TRBJ1-5, with 12 bases fitting TRBD1. Germline loops: CDR1 LNHDA, CDR2 SQIVND (reference sequence). With V trimmed by 2 bases and J by 1 base, 3 bases remained unmatched. This CDR3 has 17 amino acids. This chain's CDR3 is CASSIWDRGRSNQPQHF. CDR3 bases: TGTGCCAGTAGTATATGGGACAGGGGGCGAAGCAATCAGCCCCAGCATTTT.

This clone appeared once. The V and J genes are TRBV27 and TRBJ1-1, with a weak D call TRBD1 (5 bases). The germline gives CDR1 MNHEY, CDR2 SMNVEV (reference sequence). This CDR3 contains 15 residues. V dropped 3 bases and J dropped 3 bases, with 14 bases sitting between them. CDR3 bases: TGTGCCAGCAGTTTGGGGCGTTCTGTGGACACTGAAGCTTTCTTT. It codes for CASSLGRSVDTEAFF.

The chain joins TRBV30 to TRBJ2-7, with 8 bases fitting TRBD1. The germline V gene encodes CDR1 GTSNPN and CDR2 SVGIG (reference sequence). Losses at the gene ends were 3 bases for V and 3 bases for J; bases not matched to a gene: 10. The CDR3 loop spans 15 amino acids. The CDR3, as DNA: TGTGCCTGGAGACCCTACGGGACAGGAAACTACGAGCAGTACTTC. Its translation: CAWRPYGTGNYEQYF.

J is TRBJ1-3 and V is TRBV5-1, with 9 bases matching TRBD1. CDR1 is SGHRS and CDR2 is YFSETQ in the germline V gene. J gave up 2 bases and V 4 bases, and 4 bases lay outside the gene matches. The CDR3 sequence is 15 residues long. The CDR3 nucleotides are TGCGCCAGCAGCACTGACAGGGGGACTGGAAACACCATATATTTT. Its translation is CASSTDRGTGNTIYF.

The J gene is TRBJ1-3, the V gene TRBV5-5, with TRBD1 as a possible D gene (5 bases). CDR1 is SGHKS and CDR2 is YYEKEE in the germline V gene (reference sequence). The V and J ends lost 3 bases and 0 bases respectively, with 16 bases between them. The CDR3 spans 17 residues. The chain's CDR3 is CASSSSSRVASGNTIYF. The CDR3 bases are TGTGCCAGCAGCTCCTCCTCCAGGGTGGCCTCTGGAAACACCATATATTTT.

The CDR3 region is CASSRTEYGYTF. CDR3 nucleotide sequence: TGTGCCAGCAGCAGGACAGAGTATGGCTACACCTTC. This chain uses TRBV11-1 with TRBJ1-2; possible D gene TRBD1, 6 bases. Trimming took 5 bases from V and 5 from J, leaving 9 bases between them. The germline gives CDR1 SGHAT, CDR2 FQDESV (reference sequence). This CDR3 comprises 12 residues.

V is TRBV5-1 and J is TRBJ1-1, with D perhaps matching TRBD1 (6 bases). This CDR3 has 14 residues. CDR1 is SGHRS and CDR2 is YFSETQ in the germline V gene. Trimming shortened V by 4 bases and J by 2 bases, and 12 bases separated the two germline ends. CDR3 residues: CASSRDKDNTEAFF. Written as DNA, the CDR3 is TGCGCCAGCAGCAGGGACAAGGACAACACTGAAGCTTTCTTT.

This CDR3 reads CASRQGAVQETQYF. The CDR3 region has the DNA TGTGCCAGCAGACAGGGAGCCGTTCAAGAGACCCAGTACTTC. This chain uses TRBV6-5 with TRBJ2-5; D is possibly TRBD1 (6 bases). The CDR3 sequence is 14 residues long. V shed 6 bases and J shed 2 bases, with 13 bases lying between them. Germline values: CDR1 MNHEY, CDR2 SVGAGI.

The chain carries TRBV19 and TRBJ1-2; the match to TRBD1 covers 8 bases. The germline CDR1 and CDR2 sequences are LNHDA and SQIVND (reference sequence). This CDR3 spans 13 amino acids. V lost 6 bases to trimming and J lost 6 bases; unmatched junction nucleotides: 6. The CDR3 bases are TGTGCCAGTAGAAGGACAGGGTTTGATGGCTACACCTTC. This gives the protein CASRRTGFDGYTF.

This clone occurred a few times. The J gene is TRBJ1-3, the V gene TRBV11-2; unclear D gene. CDR1 and CDR2 (germline): SGHAT, FQNNGV. CDR3 length: 13 amino acids. V shed 5 bases and J shed 4 bases, with 9 bases lying between them. In DNA, the CDR3 is TGTGCCAGCAGCCGAGGTCGGGGAAACACCATATATTTT. Amino acids: CASSRGRGNTIYF.

As for this clone: This same CDR3 is encoded by further DNA sequences in the sample. CDR3 sequence: CASSLASRETQYF. CDR3 bases: TGCGCCAGCAGCTTGGCCTCCAGGGAGACCCAGTACTTC. The gene calls are TRBV5-1 and TRBJ2-5; the D is unclear. Trimming cost V 0 bases and J 5 bases, with 8 bases left between them. Looked up from germline, CDR1 is SGHRS and CDR2 is YFSETQ. The CDR3 has 13 amino acids. The variable domain in full, with the rest retrieved from reference TRBV5-1 and TRBJ2-5, is KAGVTQTPRYLIKTRGQQVTLSCSPISGHRSVSWYQQTPGQGLQFLFEYFSETQRNKGNFPGRFSGRQFSNSRSEMNVSTLELGDSALYLCASSLASRETQYFGPGTRLLVL.

This chain links TRBV30 with TRBJ1-2; 7 positions agree with TRBD1. Trimming removed 3 bases from V and 1 base from J; junction bases left unmatched: 5. The CDR3 loop spans 14 amino acids. CDR1 is GTSNPN, CDR2 SVGIG, per germline (reference sequence). The CDR3: CAWSLGQLNYGYTF. CDR3 DNA: TGTGCCTGGAGCTTGGGACAGCTTAACTATGGCTACACCTTC.

The chain links TRBV30 to TRBJ2-2; D call uncertain. The germline V gene has CDR1 GTSNPN and CDR2 SVGIG (reference sequence). V was shortened by 2 bases and J by 0 bases, with 10 bases between the two germline ends. The CDR3 loop spans 15 amino acids. DNA of the CDR3: TGTGCCTGGAGTAGAGCCTTCGCGAACACCGGGGAGCTGTTTTTT. Protein sequence: CAWSRAFANTGELFF.

The sample holds one count of this clone. The rearrangement joins TRBV7-8 to TRBJ2-1; TRBD2 matches at 13 bases. Germline CDR1 is SGHVS and CDR2 is FQNEAQ. The V segment lost 5 bases and the J segment 6 bases; nucleotides outside the gene matches: 4. The length of the CDR3 is 15 residues. CDR3: CASSPLAGGPNEQFF. The CDR3 region has the DNA TGTGCCAGCAGCCCACTAGCGGGGGGGCCCAATGAGCAGTTCTTC.

The table lists this clone with a few counts. The V gene is TRBV6-5, the J gene TRBJ2-2, with a possible D match to TRBD1 (5 bases). The CDR3 has 13 residues. CDR1 and CDR2 from the germline V gene are MNHEY and SVGAGI. The V end lost 2 bases, the J end lost 6 bases, and 7 bases lay between the germline ends. The CDR3 nucleotides are TGTGCCAGCAGTTACCGACAGTCCGGGGAGCTGTTTTTT. As protein: CASSYRQSGELFF.

The rearrangement links TRBV5-6 to TRBJ1-1; D perhaps matches TRBD1 (5 bases). Germline CDR1 reads SGHDT; CDR2 reads YYEEEE. Trimming removed 0 bases from V and 5 bases from J, with 14 bases in between. This CDR3 spans 15 amino acids. CDR3 amino acids: CASSLEEGILTEAFF. As DNA, the CDR3 is TGTGCCAGCAGCTTGGAGGAGGGGATTTTAACTGAAGCTTTCTTT.

By share of the sample, this clone is medium-sized. The J gene is TRBJ2-1, the V gene TRBV29-1; 12 bases agree with TRBD2. The CDR3 is made up of 15 amino acids. J gave up 2 bases and V 6 bases, and 5 bases lay outside the gene matches. Germline V gene sequence: CDR1 SQVTM, CDR2 ANQGSEA. CDR3 coding DNA: TGCAGCGTGGCTACTAGCGGGGGGCCCTACAATGAGCAGTTCTTC. It specifies CSVATSGGPYNEQFF.

The rearrangement links TRBV30 to TRBJ1-5, with a tentative D call TRBD1 (5 bases). Trimming removed 0 bases at V and 15 bases at J, with 15 bases between. The V gene's germline CDR1 is GTSNPN and CDR2 SVGIG (reference sequence). The CDR3 is 12 amino acids. CDR3 sequence: CAWSVSRGAVHF. The CDR3 nucleotides read TGTGCCTGGAGTGTAAGTAGGGGCGCGGTGCATTTT.